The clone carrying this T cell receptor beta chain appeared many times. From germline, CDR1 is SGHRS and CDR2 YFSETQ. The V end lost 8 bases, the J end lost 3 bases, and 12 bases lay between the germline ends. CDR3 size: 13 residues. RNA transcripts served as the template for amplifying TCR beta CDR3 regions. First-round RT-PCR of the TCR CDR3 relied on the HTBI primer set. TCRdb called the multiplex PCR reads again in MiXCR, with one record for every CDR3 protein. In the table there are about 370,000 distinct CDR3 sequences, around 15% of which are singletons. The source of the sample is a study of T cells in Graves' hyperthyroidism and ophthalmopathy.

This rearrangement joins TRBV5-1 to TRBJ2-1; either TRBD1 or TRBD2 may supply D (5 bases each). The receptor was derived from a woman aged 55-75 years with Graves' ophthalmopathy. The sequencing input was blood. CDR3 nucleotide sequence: TGCGCCAGTCATGGGGGTGGCTACAATGAGCAGTTCTTC. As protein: CASHGGGYNEQFF.